The next 10 T cell receptor beta chains were all read from a single sample in a study of regulatory T cells in long-lasting Graves disease. Arm-PCR of CDR3 regions with iRepertoire HTBI primers generated TCR beta libraries. TCRdb reprocessed the multiplex PCR reads via MiXCR and lists one record per CDR3 protein. There are some 560,000 distinct CDR3 sequences in the sample; 15% to 20% occur only once, and 25% lies in the top ten. The sample's time point: newly diagnosed GD, antithyroid drugs for less than 3 months. Extracted RNA from PBMCs served as the source of the TCR library. The sample was also linked to a second study, of T cells in Graves' hyperthyroidism and ophthalmopathy.

This specimen consisted of peripheral blood mononuclear cells (PBMCs), obtained at new diagnosis, from a patient treated with antithyroid drugs. These receptors were taken from a middle-aged woman with Graves disease.

The chain employs TRBV19 and TRBJ2-3; 8 bases agree with TRBD2. Germline V CDR1 and CDR2: LNHDA, SQIVND (reference sequence). The CDR3 contains 11 residues. Trimming cost V 10 bases and J 9 bases; bases outside gene matches: 6. CDR3 in DNA: TGTGCCACCGCGGGGGGAGTGACGCAGTATTTT. It translates to CATAGGVTQYF.

In its sample, this clonotype was seen many times. The V and J genes are TRBV2 and TRBJ1-6; D possibly corresponds to TRBD1 (5 bases). This CDR3 region has 13 residues. CDR1 is SNHLY and CDR2 is FYNNEI in the germline V gene. Between the trimmed V and J ends, which lost 7 bases and 5 bases, there was a span of 9 bases. The CDR3 DNA reads TGTGCCAGCATGGGGGGGAATAATTCACCCCTCCACTTT. Its translation is CASMGGNNSPLHF. The full variable domain, its missing parts supplied by reference TRBV2 and TRBJ1-6, is EPEVTQTPSHQVTQMGQEVILRCVPISNHLYFYWYRQILGQKVEFLVSFYNNEISEKSEIFDDQFSVERPDGSNFTLKIRSTKLEDSAMYFCASMGGNNSPLHFGNGTRLTVT.

V usage is TRBV4-2 and J usage is TRBJ1-1; tentatively, D is TRBD1 (6 bases). Germline-derived CDR1 and CDR2 are LGHNA and YNFKEQ. V lost 0 bases, J lost 3 bases, and 8 bases lay in between. The CDR3 sequence is 14 residues long. Here the CDR3 reads CASSQERGDTEAFF. Written as DNA, the CDR3 is TGTGCCAGCAGCCAAGAGAGGGGGGACACTGAAGCTTTCTTT.

The V and J genes are TRBV12-5 and TRBJ2-2; possible D gene TRBD1, 6 bases. Trimming took 5 bases from V and 1 from J, leaving 14 bases between them. Germline values: CDR1 LGHNT, CDR2 FRNRAP. The CDR3 extends over 16 amino acids. Here the CDR3 DNA reads TGTGCTAGTGGTGGATACAGGGAAAAGAACACCGGGGAGCTGTTTTTT. It is translated as CASGGYREKNTGELFF.

This clonotype was seen only a few times. V gene TRBV12-3 or TRBV12-4 combines with J gene TRBJ1-5; tentatively, D is TRBD1 (5 bases). Trimming pared 1 base from V and 5 bases from J, leaving 12 bases between. The CDR3 covers 15 residues. Here the CDR3 DNA reads TGTGCCAGCAGTTTAGATGGGGCCCCTCATCAGCCCCAGCATTTT. Translation gives CASSLDGAPHQPQHF.

This clonotype was recorded at least ten times. J is TRBJ2-5 and V is TRBV20-1, with 9 bases fitting TRBD2. The trim removed 1 base at V and 1 base at J, leaving 7 bases unmatched. CDR3 length equals 16 residues. The germline gives CDR1 DFQATT, CDR2 SNEGSKA (reference sequence). CDR3 bases: TGCAGTGCTAGAGTTCTGCTAGCGGGGTTCCAAGAGACCCAGTACTTC. Translated: CSARVLLAGFQETQYF.

J is TRBJ2-3 and V is TRBV9, with 7 bases aligning to TRBD2. V lost 4 bases and J lost 2; bases outside the gene matches: 10. The CDR3 length is 16 residues. Germline loops: CDR1 SGDLS, CDR2 YYNGEE. The CDR3 loop reads CASSPWPGTTTDTQYF. As DNA, the CDR3 is TGTGCCAGCAGCCCTTGGCCCGGGACTACCACAGATACGCAGTATTTT.

The V and J genes are TRBV19 and TRBJ1-3, with D tentatively TRBD1 (5 bases). The V and J ends lost 8 bases and 1 base respectively, with 27 bases between them. Germline lookup yields CDR1 LNHDA and CDR2 SQIVND (reference sequence). The CDR3 runs 19 residues. The CDR3 loop reads CASAEYRSPFLTSGNTIYF. The CDR3 DNA follows: TGTGCCAGTGCGGAATACAGGAGCCCCTTCTTGACTTCTGGAAACACCATATATTTT.

The chain joins TRBV7-9 to TRBJ2-5; TRBD2 is a possible D gene (5 bases). The CDR3 totals 13 residues. V shed 5 bases and J shed 5 bases, with 12 bases lying between them. Germline V lookup: CDR1 SEHNR, CDR2 FQNEAQ (reference sequence). DNA of the CDR3: TGTGCCAGCAGCGGCTCGGGATGGGAGACCCAGTACTTC. It specifies CASSGSGWETQYF.

This clonotype was detected many times. The V call is TRBV12-3 or TRBV12-4, the J call TRBJ1-2; D gene uncertain. The CDR3 totals 12 residues. Trimming stripped 3 bases from V and 7 bases from J, with 9 bases between. CDR3 residues: CASSLGMGGYTF. The CDR3 DNA reads TGTGCCAGCAGTTTGGGGATGGGTGGCTACACCTTC.